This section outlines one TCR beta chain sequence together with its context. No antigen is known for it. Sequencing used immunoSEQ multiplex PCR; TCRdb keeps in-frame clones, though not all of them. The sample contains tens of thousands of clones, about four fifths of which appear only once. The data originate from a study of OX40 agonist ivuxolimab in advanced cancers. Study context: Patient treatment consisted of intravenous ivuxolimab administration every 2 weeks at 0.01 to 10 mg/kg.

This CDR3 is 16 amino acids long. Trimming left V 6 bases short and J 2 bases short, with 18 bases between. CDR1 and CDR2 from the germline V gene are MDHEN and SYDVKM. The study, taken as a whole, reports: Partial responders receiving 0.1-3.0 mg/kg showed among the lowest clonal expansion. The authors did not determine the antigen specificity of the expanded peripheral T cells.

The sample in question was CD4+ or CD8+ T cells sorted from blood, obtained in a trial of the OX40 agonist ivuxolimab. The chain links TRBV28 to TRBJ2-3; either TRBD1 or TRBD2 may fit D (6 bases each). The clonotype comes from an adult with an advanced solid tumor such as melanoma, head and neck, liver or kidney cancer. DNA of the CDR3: TGTGCCAGCAGACAACAGGGACTGAGATTCACAGATACGCAGTATTTT. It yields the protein CASRQQGLRFTDTQYF.